This TCR beta chain was obtained from a study of tumor and adjacent non-tumor tissue in lung cancer. Study-level results: Significantly higher TCR diversity was found in tumor than normal lung. Tumor repertoires had a smaller top 100 clone share than normal lung.

Germline CDR1 and CDR2: MNHEY and SVGAGI. V lost 0 bases to trimming and J lost 7 bases, with 12 bases between them. The CDR3 extends over 14 amino acids. A modified ARM-PCR protocol with three rounds of nested PCR amplified TCRbeta. TCRdb processed the multiplex PCR reads anew with MiXCR; each CDR3 protein has one entry. This sample carries about 93,000 distinct CDR3 sequences, around 71% of them seen once, and the ten largest clones take around 16%. This clonotype was detected ten times or more. Its specificity is unknown. RNA was extracted from bulk tissue without any cell sorting. The sample consisted of lung tumor tissue. This TCR derives from a man aged 60-69 years with non-small cell lung cancer. The V gene is TRBV6-5, the J gene TRBJ1-2; TRBD1 might be the D (5 bases). CDR3 DNA sequence: TGTGCCAGCAGTTACTCGGGACTAAAATCTGGCTACACCTTC. This codes for CASSYSGLKSGYTF.